This T cell receptor (beta chain) is drawn from a study of cytomegalovirus exposure and HLA in healthy donors. Study-wide results and limits: Clonal expansion, a later analysis showed, was greater in HLA-associated TCR beta chains than in equally common others. In an earlier analysis, about 87% or about 30%: the productive usage of most TCR beta V segments. At a 0.05 false discovery rate, a later analysis found 18,000 or so TCR beta sequences to be associated with HLA alleles.

Details on this clone: Its antigen remains unidentified.

The CDR3 is 14 amino acids. With 5 bases clipped from V and 3 bases from J, the junction kept 6 bases outside the gene matches. The germline V gene has CDR1 MNHEY and CDR2 SVGAGI. The PCR used 60 Vbeta and 13 Jbeta primers. Clones were read by immunoSEQ multiplex PCR, and TCRdb kept only the in-frame ones, dropping some. The sample contains 130,000 to 150,000 clones, roughly 77% of which appear only once. The chain is built from TRBV6-5 and TRBJ2-7; TRBD1 matches at 8 bases. The clonotype originates from a female donor in good health and CMV-seronegative. Sequenced: PBMCs. This chain's CDR3 is CASSKDRVRYEQYF. As DNA, the CDR3 is TGTGCCAGCAGTAAGGACAGGGTTCGCTACGAGCAGTACTTC.